A single sample gave rise to the 9 T cell receptor beta chains below, sequenced in a study of blood T cell repertoires in COVID-19. Using immunoSEQ multiplex PCR, the repertoire was profiled, and TCRdb retains in-frame clones only, with some absent. This table holds tens of thousands of clones, around 89% found once. The sequenced material came from peripheral blood. Receptor source: a man in his 70s with active or convalescent COVID-19.

This chain uses TRBV4-1 with TRBJ2-2; 7 positions agree with TRBD1. Looked up from germline, CDR1 is MGHRA and CDR2 is YSYEKL. V shed 3 bases and J 4 bases; nucleotides not matched to a gene: 5. There are 15 residues in the CDR3. Here the CDR3 DNA reads TGCGCCAGCAGCCATACCGGGACAGTCACCGGGGAGCTGTTTTTT. Amino acids: CASSHTGTVTGELFF.

The count of this clone is one. The chain combines TRBV30 with TRBJ1-2, with TRBD1 identical over 9 bases. Germline loops: CDR1 GTSNPN, CDR2 SVGIG (reference sequence). This CDR3 is 12 amino acids long. The V gene end was trimmed by 8 bases and the J gene end by 1 base; junction bases not matched to a gene: 2. The CDR3 loop reads CALTGGNYGYTF. Written as DNA, the CDR3 is TGTGCCCTGACAGGGGGTAACTATGGCTACACCTTC.

The chain uses TRBV11-2 and TRBJ2-3, with D perhaps matching TRBD1 (5 bases). Germline assignment: CDR1 SGHAT and CDR2 FQNNGV. Between the trimmed V and J ends, which lost 5 bases and 4 bases, there was a span of 7 bases. This CDR3 comprises 12 residues. The CDR3 region is CASSPRADTQYF. The CDR3 region has the DNA TGTGCCAGCAGCCCCAGGGCAGATACGCAGTATTTT.

The V call is TRBV10-2, the J call TRBJ1-1; D may be TRBD1 (5 bases). V was cut by 6 bases and J by 1 base, with 18 bases left in between. The CDR3 totals 16 residues. Germline CDR1 is WSHSY and CDR2 is SAAADI. The CDR3 here is CASRGNVGHPNTEAFF. The CDR3 region has the DNA TGCGCCAGCAGAGGGAATGTTGGACACCCGAACACTGAAGCTTTCTTT.

J is TRBJ2-5 and V is TRBV5-1; 7 bases agree with TRBD1. Germline V gene sequence: CDR1 SGHRS, CDR2 YFSETQ. V was clipped by 4 bases and J by 5 bases; unmatched bases: 17. This CDR3 has 17 amino acids. The CDR3 here is CASSNGTVGNIGETQYF. DNA of the CDR3: TGCGCCAGCAGCAACGGGACAGTCGGAAACATCGGGGAGACCCAGTACTTC.

The chain uses TRBV6-2 or TRBV6-3 and TRBJ1-1; possible D gene TRBD1, 5 bases. CDR1 is MNHEY and CDR2 is SVGEGT in the germline V gene. CDR3 size: 14 residues. Trimming stripped 6 bases from V and 4 bases from J, with 15 bases between. The CDR3 coding sequence is TGTGCCAGCAGCCCAGGGAGAGAAGGCACTGAAGCTTTCTTT. Translation: CASSPGREGTEAFF.

The rearrangement links TRBV7-9 to TRBJ2-1, with D uncertain. Between the trimmed V and J ends, which lost 1 base and 4 bases, there was a span of 8 bases. This CDR3 contains 14 residues. The germline CDR1 and CDR2 sequences are SEHNR and FQNEAQ (reference sequence). The CDR3 sequence: CASSLDGPYNEQFF. Here the CDR3 DNA reads TGTGCCAGCAGCTTAGATGGCCCTTACAATGAGCAGTTCTTC. Full variable domain (rest looked up from reference TRBV7-9 and TRBJ2-1): DTGVSQNPRHKITKRGQNVTFRCDPISEHNRLYWYRQTLGQGPEFLTYFQNEAQLEKSRLLSDRFSAERPKGSFSTLEIQRTEQGDSAMYLCASSLDGPYNEQFFGPGTRLTVL.

The chain uses TRBV30 and TRBJ1-1; D is possibly TRBD1 (5 bases). This CDR3 is 11 amino acids long. Trimming cost V 4 bases and J 8 bases, with 11 bases left between them. Per the germline V gene, CDR1 is GTSNPN and CDR2 is SVGIG (reference sequence). The CDR3 DNA reads TGTGCCTGGAAGGATGGGGCGGAAGCTTTCTTT. This sequence encodes CAWKDGAEAFF.

This clone has only one observation. The chain has TRBV7-8 and TRBJ1-3, with D uncertain. CDR3 size: 15 residues. Per germline, CDR1 SGHVS and CDR2 FQNEAQ. V gave up 4 bases and J gave up 0 bases, with 10 bases separating them. This CDR3 reads CASSWTPGSGNTIYF. In DNA form, the CDR3 reads TGTGCCAGCAGCTGGACTCCGGGCTCTGGAAACACCATATATTTT.